This TCR beta chain was sequenced for a study of cytotoxic CD8 clonotypes in ibrutinib-treated CLL. Points from the study as a whole: Under therapy, public clonotypes either contracted or stayed stable, and they were uncommon.

Turning to this clone: Its antigen is as yet unknown.

Germline-derived CDR1 and CDR2 are SQVTM and ANQGSEA. V lost 2 bases to trimming and J lost 4 bases, with 9 bases between them. The CDR3 has 12 amino acids. The method was immunoSEQ multiplex PCR; TCRdb's version includes in-frame clones alone and lacks a portion of them. The repertoire consists of 300,000 to 350,000 clones, with around four fifths occurring once and the leading ten covering about 6.7%. The clonotype originates from a human donor with chronic lymphocytic leukemia. Source: PBMCs, taken before ibrutinib treatment. This chain uses TRBV29-1 with TRBJ2-7; perhaps TRBD2 as D (5 bases). The CDR3 spells CSVEMPGYEQYF. The DNA for the CDR3 is TGCAGCGTTGAAATGCCGGGATACGAGCAGTACTTC.